This is a list of T cell receptor beta chains from one sample in a study of shared clonotypes between healthy human individuals. TCRdb's table, derived via immunoSEQ multiplex PCR, lists solely in-frame clones and lacks some. The sample lists roughly 650,000 clones, approximately 96% seen once, with 0.11% in the top ten. Source material: naive CD8+ T cells sorted from blood. Every receptor here comes from a woman between 25 and 40 years old in good health. Both conserved end residues are part of each CDR3. The D gene is left open where the match is weak. Some rows mark clone size as missing; the rest say once, few, many or name a class of expanded clone.

d_call: TRBD2; j_call: TRBJ2-3; v_call: TRBV5-4; clone_size: -; cdr3_nt: TGTGCCAGCAGTGGACTAGCGGGAGGATTGGGGTTGAAAGATACGCAGTATTTT; cdr3_aa: CASSGLAGGLGLKDTQYF
d_call: -; j_call: TRBJ2-3; v_call: TRBV9; clone_size: -; cdr3_nt: TGTGCCAGCAGCGTAGGCACCGCAGGAAAAGATACGCAGTATTTT; cdr3_aa: CASSVGTAGKDTQYF
d_call: -; j_call: TRBJ2-7; v_call: TRBV7-9; clone_size: -; cdr3_nt: TGTGCCAGCAGCTTAAGGGCGGAGGGGGTCCCCGAGCAGTACTTC; cdr3_aa: CASSLRAEGVPEQYF
d_call: TRBD1; j_call: TRBJ2-3; v_call: TRBV18; clone_size: -; cdr3_nt: TGTGCCAGCTCACCAGACAGGGCCCCTAGCACAGATACGCAGTATTTT; cdr3_aa: CASSPDRAPSTDTQYF
d_call: -; j_call: TRBJ2-4; v_call: TRBV10-2; clone_size: once; cdr3_nt: TGCGCCAGCAGTGAGTTTGTAATTCAGTACTTC; cdr3_aa: CASSEFVIQYF
d_call: -; j_call: TRBJ1-2; v_call: TRBV29-1; clone_size: few; cdr3_nt: TGCAGCGGCGTTCAGGGGAACTATGGCTACACCTTC; cdr3_aa: CSGVQGNYGYTF
d_call: TRBD2; j_call: TRBJ2-5; v_call: TRBV2; clone_size: -; cdr3_nt: TGTGCCAGCAGGGCTGGGACTAGCGGGAGTTGGGAGACCCAGTACTTC; cdr3_aa: CASRAGTSGSWETQYF
d_call: -; j_call: TRBJ2-1; v_call: TRBV27; clone_size: -; cdr3_nt: TGTGCCAGCAGTTTAGCGGCCTTCGGTCAGCAGTTCTTC; cdr3_aa: CASSLAAFGQQFF
d_call: -; j_call: TRBJ2-7; v_call: TRBV28; clone_size: -; cdr3_nt: TGTGCCAGCAGTCTACAGACAGGTTTATACGAGCAGTACTTC; cdr3_aa: CASSLQTGLYEQYF
d_call: TRBD2; j_call: TRBJ2-1; v_call: TRBV28; clone_size: -; cdr3_nt: TGTGCCAGCAGTCCTCGTTCGGCGGGGGAGGTCTACAATGAGCAGTTCTTC; cdr3_aa: CASSPRSAGEVYNEQFF
d_call: TRBD2; j_call: TRBJ2-1; v_call: TRBV5-1; clone_size: -; cdr3_nt: TGCGCCAGCAGCTCGGGTTCGCGGGAGGACTCCTACAATGAGCAGTTCTTC; cdr3_aa: CASSSGSREDSYNEQFF
d_call: TRBD1; j_call: TRBJ1-2; v_call: TRBV12-5; clone_size: -; cdr3_nt: TGTGCTAGTGGTTTAAGGGTTTGGGGACAGAAAGACTATGGCTACACCTTC; cdr3_aa: CASGLRVWGQKDYGYTF
d_call: TRBD2; j_call: TRBJ2-1; v_call: TRBV7-9; clone_size: -; cdr3_nt: TGTGCCAGCGTGAGACTTAGCGGGAGGGCCGCTTACAATGAGCAGTTCTTC; cdr3_aa: CASVRLSGRAAYNEQFF
d_call: -; j_call: TRBJ2-7; v_call: TRBV10-2; clone_size: -; cdr3_nt: TGCGCCAGCAGTGAGTCGCCCGGGACTCCTGAGCAGTACTTC; cdr3_aa: CASSESPGTPEQYF
d_call: -; j_call: TRBJ2-7; v_call: TRBV13; clone_size: -; cdr3_nt: TGTGCCAGCAGCCTACGGACAGTGGCCTACGAGCAGTACTTC; cdr3_aa: CASSLRTVAYEQYF
d_call: -; j_call: TRBJ1-3; v_call: TRBV2; clone_size: -; cdr3_nt: TGTGCCAGCAGTGACCCAGGGGTCGGAAACACCATATATTTT; cdr3_aa: CASSDPGVGNTIYF
d_call: -; j_call: TRBJ1-1; v_call: TRBV5-4; clone_size: once; cdr3_nt: TGTGCCAGCAGCTTAACTACTGAAGCTTTCTTT; cdr3_aa: CASSLTTEAFF